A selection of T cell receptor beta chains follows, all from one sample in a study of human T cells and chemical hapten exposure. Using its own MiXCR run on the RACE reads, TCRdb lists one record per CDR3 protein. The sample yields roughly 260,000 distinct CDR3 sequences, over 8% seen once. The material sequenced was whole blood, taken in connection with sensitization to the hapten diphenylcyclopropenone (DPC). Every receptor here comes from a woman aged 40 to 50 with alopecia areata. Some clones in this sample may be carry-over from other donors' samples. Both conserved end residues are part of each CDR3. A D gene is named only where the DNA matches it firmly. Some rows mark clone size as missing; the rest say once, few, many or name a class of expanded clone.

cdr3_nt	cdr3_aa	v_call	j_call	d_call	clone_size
TGCAGCGTTGAAGGCAGCGGGGTATACGAGCAGTACTTC	CSVEGSGVYEQYF	TRBV29-1	TRBJ2-7	TRBD2	many
TGTGCCAGTAGGACCCCGGGGAGGGCACACTATGGCTACACCTTC	CASRTPGRAHYGYTF	TRBV19	TRBJ1-2	.	few
TGTGCCAGCAGACGGACTAGCGGGGTTTGGAATGAGCAGTTCTTC	CASRRTSGVWNEQFF	TRBV11-2	TRBJ2-1	TRBD2	many
TGTGCCACCAGCAGCTTAGACAGTGCAACTAATGAAAAACTGTTTTTT	CATSSLDSATNEKLFF	TRBV15	TRBJ1-4	.	many
TGCGCCAGCAGCGATAGAGGGGGCTCTGGAAACACCATATATTTT	CASSDRGGSGNTIYF	TRBV5-1	TRBJ1-3	.	.
TGTGCCAGCAGCCATGGCAGGGGATCGGGTCAGCCCCAGCATTTT	CASSHGRGSGQPQHF	TRBV4-2	TRBJ1-5	.	many
TGTGCCAGCAACTCGCCGGGAGCGGCGGGTTTTAATTCACCCCTCCACTTT	CASNSPGAAGFNSPLHF	TRBV28	TRBJ1-6	.	few
TGTGCCAGCAGTTTACAGGGGCGCCCGGGCAATTCACCCCTCCACTTT	CASSLQGRPGNSPLHF	TRBV12-3/TRBV12-4	TRBJ1-6	.	.
TGTGCCAGCAGTTTAGGGACAGGCGGAGCTAACTATGGCTACACCTTC	CASSLGTGGANYGYTF	TRBV12-3/TRBV12-4	TRBJ1-2	TRBD1	.
TGTGCCAGCAGCGTAGGAGCTTCGGGCAATTCACCCCTCCACTTT	CASSVGASGNSPLHF	TRBV9	TRBJ1-6	.	.
TGTGCCAGCAGTCTTACGACAGGGGAAGCTGAAGCTTTCTTT	CASSLTTGEAEAFF	TRBV28	TRBJ1-1	TRBD1	many
TGTGCCATCAAATCTAGCGGGAGAGGAGCTAGCACAGATACGCAGTATTTT	CAIKSSGRGASTDTQYF	TRBV10-3	TRBJ2-3	TRBD2	few
TGTGCCAGCAGCCGCCGGGACAGTGGTAATGAGCAGTTCTTC	CASSRRDSGNEQFF	TRBV7-9	TRBJ2-1	TRBD1	.
TGTGCCAGCAGTACGCGGACTTTACAGAATTCACCCCTCCACTTT	CASSTRTLQNSPLHF	TRBV28	TRBJ1-6	.	few
TGCGCCAGCAGCCAGGGACTAGCTTGGGACAATGAGCAGTTCTTC	CASSQGLAWDNEQFF	TRBV4-3	TRBJ2-1	TRBD2	few
TGTGCCAGCAAGGAATGGGAGGTGGAAAGCTCCTACGAGCAGTACTTC	CASKEWEVESSYEQYF	TRBV6-1	TRBJ2-7	.	.
TGTGCCAGCAGCTCAAGTATCAGGAATGAGCAGTTCTTC	CASSSSIRNEQFF	TRBV11-2	TRBJ2-1	.	few
TGTGCCAGCAGCGTCGACACCGCCTCCTACGAGCAGTACTTC	CASSVDTASYEQYF	TRBV9	TRBJ2-7	.	.
TGTGCTAGCAGCCCCGGGACCATTTCCTACAATGAGCAGTTCTTC	CASSPGTISYNEQFF	TRBV7-7	TRBJ2-1	.	few